This paragraph reports one TCR beta chain. The target antigen is unknown. They ran version v3.0 of the immunoSEQ assay at survey level. Data came from immunoSEQ multiplex PCR; TCRdb stores just in-frame clones and leaves some out. The table lists 44,000 or so clones, 90% to 95% of them singletons. The sample originates from a study of long-term antiretroviral therapy in people with HIV. One or more pre-ART and two or more post-ART PBMC samples were available from each donor. Study-level results: At every time point, clones expanded before ART dominated the repertoire.

Germline V gives CDR1 SGHVS, CDR2 FNYEAQ. Trimming removed 1 base from V and 4 bases from J, with 13 bases in between. This CDR3 is built from 15 residues. The source was unsorted PBMCs, collected 3.7 years after starting antiretroviral therapy. This TCR was recovered from a woman aged 50 to 65 with HIV. The rearrangement joins TRBV7-6 to TRBJ1-1, with D unresolved. Here the CDR3 reads CASSLGSLGGTEAFF. The CDR3 DNA reads as TGTGCCAGCAGCTTAGGCTCCTTGGGTGGCACTGAAGCTTTCTTT.